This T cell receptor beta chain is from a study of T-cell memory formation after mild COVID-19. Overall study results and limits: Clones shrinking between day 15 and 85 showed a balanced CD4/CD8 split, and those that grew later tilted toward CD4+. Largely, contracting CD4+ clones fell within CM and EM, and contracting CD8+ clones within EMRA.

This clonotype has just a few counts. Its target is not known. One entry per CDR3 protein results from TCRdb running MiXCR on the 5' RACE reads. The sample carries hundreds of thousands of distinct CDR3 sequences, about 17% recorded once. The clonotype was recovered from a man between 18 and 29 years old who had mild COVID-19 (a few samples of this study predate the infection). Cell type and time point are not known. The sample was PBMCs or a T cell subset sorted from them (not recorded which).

The CDR3 coding sequence is TGTGCCAGCAGTCCAATACGGGACATCGATGGCTACACCTTC. Protein: CASSPIRDIDGYTF. The rearrangement uses TRBV25-1 and TRBJ1-2; a weak D match, TRBD1 (6 bases). The CDR3 is made up of 14 amino acids. The germline CDR1 and CDR2 sequences are MGHDK and SYGVNS. Trimming shortened V by 5 bases and J by 6 bases, and 16 bases separated the two germline ends.